The present T cell receptor (beta chain) was sequenced within a study of shared clonotypes between healthy human individuals. Points from the study as a whole: Across subsets, estimated richness was generally greater for naive than for memory populations.

The germline V gene encodes CDR1 SGHRS and CDR2 YFSETQ. This CDR3 spans 15 amino acids. The V segment lost 2 bases and the J segment 9 bases; nucleotides outside the gene matches: 8. Sequenced by immunoSEQ multiplex PCR; TCRdb stores in-frame clones only, minus some. The table lists roughly 2,000,000 clones, about 94% of them singletons. CD45RO-negative cells were positively selected for CCR7, leaving out terminally differentiated effector memory CD45RA+ cells. Comments on this clone: The antigen is not known.

The sample consisted of naive CD8+ T cells sorted from blood. This clonotype originated in a man between 18 and 29 years old in good health. V usage is TRBV5-1 and J usage is TRBJ1-6; the match to TRBD1 covers 7 bases. CDR3 in amino acids: CASSLNRGGSSPLHF. The CDR3 bases are TGCGCCAGCAGCTTAAACAGGGGAGGTAGTTCACCCCTCCACTTT. The full variable domain, completed using reference TRBV5-1 and TRBJ1-6, is KAGVTQTPRYLIKTRGQQVTLSCSPISGHRSVSWYQQTPGQGLQFLFEYFSETQRNKGNFPGRFSGRQFSNSRSEMNVSTLELGDSALYLCASSLNRGGSSPLHFGNGTRLTVT.